The 22 T cell receptor beta chains listed next were all sequenced from one sample in a study of identical twins. TCRdb redid the calling of the 5' RACE reads with MiXCR, one entry per CDR3 protein. The sample includes some 97,000 distinct CDR3 sequences, 5.9% of them seen just once. The sequencing input was memory T cells sorted from blood. The receptors originated from a woman aged 50 to 60 in good health.

In its sample, this clonotype was seen many times. V gene TRBV6-4 combines with J gene TRBJ2-1, with D tentatively TRBD2 (6 bases). Per the germline V gene, CDR1 is MRHNA and CDR2 is SNTAGT. CDR3 length: 15 residues. V shed 0 bases and J shed 7 bases, with 13 bases lying between them. CDR3 residues: CASSDSISGRNEQFF. DNA of the CDR3: TGTGCCAGCAGTGACTCGATTTCAGGGAGGAATGAGCAGTTCTTC.

Only a few counts were recorded for this clonotype. V gene TRBV19 combines with J gene TRBJ1-4, with unresolved D. Germline CDR1 LNHDA, CDR2 SQIVND (reference sequence). The length of the CDR3 is 14 residues. V lost 8 bases and J lost 3, with 13 bases in between. The CDR3 here is CASRPRNPNEKLFF. As DNA, the CDR3 is TGTGCCAGTCGCCCCAGGAATCCTAATGAAAAACTGTTTTTT.

The CDR3 protein is CASSQRGYQPQHF. CDR3 in DNA: TGTGCCAGCAGCCAGAGGGGTTATCAGCCCCAGCATTTT. The chain carries TRBV7-8 and TRBJ1-5; D possibly corresponds to TRBD1 (5 bases). The V gene's germline CDR1 is SGHVS and CDR2 FQNEAQ. CDR3 length: 13 residues. V was pared by 5 bases and J by 5 bases, with 10 bases between. Full variable domain (missing parts from reference TRBV7-8 and TRBJ1-5): GAGVSQSPRYKVAKRGQDVALRCDPISGHVSLFWYQQALGQGPEFLTYFQNEAQLDKSGLPSDRFFAERPEGSVSTLKIQRTQQEDSAVYLCASSQRGYQPQHFGDGTRLSIL.

There are many counts of this clonotype. V usage is TRBV5-6 and J usage is TRBJ2-1; the D gene is possibly TRBD1 (7 bases). V lost 5 bases, J lost 2 bases, and 17 bases lay in between. Per the germline V gene, CDR1 is SGHDT and CDR2 is YYEEEE. This CDR3 region has 16 residues. CDR3 nucleotide sequence: TGTGCCAGCAGGCTAGACAGGGAGGTTCCCTACAATGAGCAGTTCTTC. Translating it yields CASRLDREVPYNEQFF.

This clonotype was found a few times. The CDR3 coding sequence is TGCAGTGCTAGAGACCAGGACCGGGAGCAGTTCTTC. Its translation is CSARDQDREQFF. The chain couples TRBV20-1 to TRBJ2-1; no firm D call. Trimming shortened V by 0 bases and J by 10 bases, and 10 bases separated the two germline ends. Germline V gives CDR1 DFQATT, CDR2 SNEGSKA (reference sequence). The CDR3 extends over 12 amino acids.

The chain has TRBV27 and TRBJ2-5, with a possible D match to TRBD2 (5 bases). Germline CDR1 and CDR2: MNHEY and SMNVEV (reference sequence). V was clipped by 3 bases and J by 2 bases, with 10 bases between them. The length of the CDR3 is 14 residues. For the CDR3, the DNA is TGTGCCAGCAGTTTTCGCGGGTCGCAAGAGACCCAGTACTTC. Translation gives CASSFRGSQETQYF.

The sample holds many counts of this clonotype. The chain joins TRBV5-1 to TRBJ2-7; 9 nucleotides align to TRBD1. This CDR3 has 16 residues. Per germline, CDR1 SGHRS and CDR2 YFSETQ. V dropped 1 base and J dropped 5; count of bases not matched to a gene: 10. CDR3 nucleotides: TGCGCCAGCAGCTTGTCCGGTCCGGGACAGGGAAACGAGCAGTACTTC. Protein: CASSLSGPGQGNEQYF.

This clonotype was counted many times. J is TRBJ1-5 and V is TRBV4-1; TRBD1 might be the D (5 bases). Germline V lookup: CDR1 MGHRA, CDR2 YSYEKL. This CDR3 contains 16 residues. V was pared by 4 bases and J by 3 bases, with 16 bases between. In nucleotides, the CDR3 is TGCGCCAGCAGCCCAGAAGGGACGGAGCTCAATCAGCCCCAGCATTTT. Translating it yields CASSPEGTELNQPQHF.

This clonotype was observed many times. The junction shows a germline mismatch at one end, possibly a read error. J is TRBJ2-1 and V is TRBV5-5; D is ambiguous. Germline CDR1 SGHKS, CDR2 YYEKEE (reference sequence). CDR3 length equals 11 residues. In DNA form, the CDR3 reads TGTGCCAGCAGCTTGGACTGGGTCGATAACTTC. It is translated as CASSLDWVDNF.

In this sample, this clonotype turned up many times. This chain joins TRBV20-1 and TRBJ1-5; perhaps TRBD1 as D (6 bases). The CDR3 has 14 amino acids. Trimming cost V 5 bases and J 1 base, with 12 bases left between them. In germline, CDR1 is DFQATT, CDR2 SNEGSKA (reference sequence). The CDR3 DNA reads TGCAGTGCTGCCGACAGGACGAGCAATCAGCCCCAGCATTTT. Its translation is CSAADRTSNQPQHF.

The genes are TRBV12-3 or TRBV12-4 and TRBJ2-1; 10 nucleotides match TRBD2. The CDR3 length is 13 residues. The V and J ends lost 7 bases and 9 bases, in that order; junction bases with no gene match: 6. CDR3 DNA: TGTGCCAGCAACCTAGCGGGAGCAGCTGAGCAGTTCTTC. Translation: CASNLAGAAEQFF.

This clonotype was recorded a few times. This chain connects TRBV18 to TRBJ2-2; the D is unclear. Trimming left V 2 bases short and J 7 bases short, with 11 bases between. This CDR3 has 14 amino acids. CDR1 and CDR2 (germline): KGHSH, LQKENI. The CDR3 DNA is TGTGCCAGCTCACCAATGAAGACTTACGGGGAGCTGTTTTTT. It is translated as CASSPMKTYGELFF.

The V and J genes are TRBV19 and TRBJ2-3, with 10 positions matching TRBD2. The CDR3 is 14 residues long. Germline trimming cut 7 bases from V and 6 bases from J; bases unmatched to any gene: 7. Germline V gene sequence: CDR1 LNHDA, CDR2 SQIVND (reference sequence). The CDR3 DNA reads as TGTGCCAGTACCACAGCGGGAGGGAGGGATACGCAGTATTTT. It yields the protein CASTTAGGRDTQYF.

This clonotype was counted between two and nine times. The chain couples TRBV5-5 to TRBJ2-4; D may be TRBD1 (6 bases). V dropped 4 bases and J dropped 0 bases, with 23 bases sitting between them. Per germline, CDR1 SGHKS and CDR2 YYEKEE (reference sequence). The CDR3 totals 19 residues. DNA for the CDR3: TGTGCCAGCAGCCCGATGGGCAGGGGTCTTTCTCTAGCCAAAAACATTCAGTACTTC. As protein: CASSPMGRGLSLAKNIQYF.

This clonotype was observed many times. At one end, the junction sequence differs from germline, possibly due to a read error. V is TRBV5-6 and J is TRBJ2-3, with no clear D. The CDR3 covers 17 residues. Per germline, CDR1 SGHDT and CDR2 YYEEEE. CDR3 region: CASSSLRTPRSTDTLYF. The CDR3 DNA reads TGTGCCAGCAGCTCGCTCCGGACCCCGCGGAGCACAGATACGCTGTATTTT.

This clonotype has at least ten counts. The chain is built from TRBV11-2 and TRBJ2-2; D might be TRBD2 (6 bases). CDR3 length: 15 residues. The germline CDR1 and CDR2 sequences are SGHAT and FQNNGV. The ends were cut back, 0 bases at V and 6 bases at J, with 11 bases in the middle. For the CDR3, the DNA is TGTGCCAGCAGCTTAGATCTCGGAGGGTCCGGGGAGCTGTTTTTT. Translating gives CASSLDLGGSGELFF. Drawing the rest from reference TRBV11-2 and TRBJ2-2, the complete variable domain is EAGVAQSPRYKIIEKRQSVAFWCNPISGHATLYWYQQILGQGPKLLIQFQNNGVVDDSQLPKDRFSAERLKGVDSTLKIQPAKLEDSAVYLCASSLDLGGSGELFFGEGSRLTVL.

This clonotype was seen repeatedly, ten times or more. The J gene is TRBJ2-1, the V gene TRBV20-1; 12 positions agree with TRBD2. CDR3 length: 14 amino acids. Losses at the gene ends were 6 bases for V and 8 bases for J; bases not matched to a gene: 8. Per germline, CDR1 DFQATT and CDR2 SNEGSKA (reference sequence). The CDR3 DNA sequence: TGCAGTGCACTTACTAGCGGGAGGAACGATGAGCAGTTCTTC. Translated: CSALTSGRNDEQFF.

By share, this clonotype ranks as medium-sized (0.01 to 0.1%). The V call is TRBV5-1, the J call TRBJ1-1; no definite D call. CDR1 is SGHRS and CDR2 is YFSETQ in the germline V gene. The CDR3 totals 14 residues. Trimming cost V 0 bases and J 3 bases, with 9 bases left between them. The CDR3 region has the DNA TGCGCCAGCAGCTTGGCGGGTGGGTACACTGAAGCTTTCTTT. Its protein is CASSLAGGYTEAFF.

The table lists this clonotype with many counts. The V call is TRBV5-1, the J call TRBJ2-1; either TRBD1 or TRBD2 may fit D (7 bases each). Germline-derived CDR1 and CDR2 are SGHRS and YFSETQ. Trimming took off 1 base at V and 10 bases at J, with 21 bases between the two ends. The CDR3 spans 16 residues. The CDR3 DNA sequence: TGCGCCAGCAGCTTGCGACAGGGTCAGAGCGGGACGGAGCAGTTCTTC. This encodes CASSLRQGQSGTEQFF.

This clonotype was recorded at least ten times. V usage is TRBV6-1 and J usage is TRBJ2-4; 9 nucleotides align to TRBD1. Germline CDR1 is MNHNS and CDR2 is SASEGT. V lost 6 bases, J lost 0 bases, and 15 bases stayed unmatched. This CDR3 has 19 amino acids. The CDR3 coding sequence is TGTGCCAGCAGGGGGACAGGGAGAGTGGGAATATTAGCCAAAAACATTCAGTACTTC. This encodes CASRGTGRVGILAKNIQYF.

J is TRBJ2-5 and V is TRBV9, with D possibly being TRBD2 (6 bases). The germline V gene encodes CDR1 SGDLS and CDR2 YYNGEE. The V and J ends lost 3 bases and 7 bases respectively, with 19 bases between them. This CDR3 is 15 amino acids long. The CDR3 here is CASSAVAGGGGTQYF. Here the CDR3 DNA reads TGTGCCAGCAGCGCAGTGGCCGGGGGTGGTGGGACCCAGTACTTC.

CDR3: CASSPGPPSTEQFF. DNA of the CDR3: TGTGCCAGCAGCCCTGGGCCCCCGTCGACTGAGCAGTTCTTC. The J gene is TRBJ2-1, the V gene TRBV7-7; D call uncertain. V lost 5 bases and J 9 bases, leaving 17 bases between the germline ends. This CDR3 spans 14 amino acids. CDR1 and CDR2 from the germline V gene are SSHAT and FNYEAQ (reference sequence).